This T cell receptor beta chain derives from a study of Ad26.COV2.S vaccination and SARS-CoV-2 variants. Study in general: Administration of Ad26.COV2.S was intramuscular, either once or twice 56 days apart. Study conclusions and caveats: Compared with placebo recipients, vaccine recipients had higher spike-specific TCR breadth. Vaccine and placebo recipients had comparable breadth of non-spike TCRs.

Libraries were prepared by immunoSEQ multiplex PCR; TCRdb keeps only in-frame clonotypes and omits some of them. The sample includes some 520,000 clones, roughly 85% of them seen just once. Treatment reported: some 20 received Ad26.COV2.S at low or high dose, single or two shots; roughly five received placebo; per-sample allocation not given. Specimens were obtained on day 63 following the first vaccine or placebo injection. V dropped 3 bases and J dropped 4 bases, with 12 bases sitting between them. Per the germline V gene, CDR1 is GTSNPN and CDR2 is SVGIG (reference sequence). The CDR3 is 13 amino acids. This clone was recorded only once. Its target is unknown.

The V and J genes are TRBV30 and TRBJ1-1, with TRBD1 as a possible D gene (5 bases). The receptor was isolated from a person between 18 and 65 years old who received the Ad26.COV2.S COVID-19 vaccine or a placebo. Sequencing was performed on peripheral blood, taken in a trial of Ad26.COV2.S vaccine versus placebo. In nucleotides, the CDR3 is TGTGCCTGGAGGGACAACTGGGGCACTGAAGCTTTCTTT. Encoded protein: CAWRDNWGTEAFF.